The clone carrying this T cell receptor (beta chain) appeared a few times. The antigen is unknown. V was clipped by 3 bases and J by 1 base, with 9 bases between them. The CDR3 totals 14 residues. The sample originates from a study of early T cells in non-severe SARS-CoV-2 infection. Study-level findings and limits: VDJdb matching, biased toward anti-spike CD8 responses, missed private and CD4 specificities.

TCRdb reprocessed the 5' RACE reads with MiXCR, giving one entry per CDR3 protein. The data show roughly 61,000 distinct CDR3 sequences, with approximately 10% seen just once and about 1.5% held by the top ten. Sequenced: whole blood. The clonotype originates from an adult who was a healthcare worker with PCR-confirmed SARS-CoV-2 infection or an uninfected control (not recorded which). The rearrangement links TRBV12-3 or TRBV12-4 to TRBJ1-1, with D hard to call. The CDR3 spells CASSFSGWNTEAFF. DNA of the CDR3: TGTGCCAGCAGTTTCTCGGGATGGAACACTGAAGCTTTCTTT.